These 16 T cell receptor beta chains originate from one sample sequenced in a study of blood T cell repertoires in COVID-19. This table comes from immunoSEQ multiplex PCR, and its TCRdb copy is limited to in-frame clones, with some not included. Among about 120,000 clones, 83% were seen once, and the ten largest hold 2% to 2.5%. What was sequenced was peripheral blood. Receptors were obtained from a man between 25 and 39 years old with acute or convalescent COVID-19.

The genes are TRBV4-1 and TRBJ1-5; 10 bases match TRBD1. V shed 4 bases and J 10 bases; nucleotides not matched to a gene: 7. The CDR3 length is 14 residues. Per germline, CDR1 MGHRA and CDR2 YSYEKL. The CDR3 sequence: CASSRPGTGDPQHF. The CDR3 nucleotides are TGCGCCAGCAGCCGTCCCGGGACAGGGGACCCCCAGCATTTT.

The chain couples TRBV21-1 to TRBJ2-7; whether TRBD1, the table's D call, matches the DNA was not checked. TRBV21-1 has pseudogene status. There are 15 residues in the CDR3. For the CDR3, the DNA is TGTGCCAGCAGCCCGCGACAGGGAGCGGTCTACGAGCAGTACGTC. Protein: CASSPRQGAVYEQYV.

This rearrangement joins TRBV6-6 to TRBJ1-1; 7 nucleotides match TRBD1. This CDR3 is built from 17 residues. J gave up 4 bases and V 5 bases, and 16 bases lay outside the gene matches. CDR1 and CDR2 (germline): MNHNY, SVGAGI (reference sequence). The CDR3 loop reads CASSPPHRGHSCTEAFF. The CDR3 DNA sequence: TGTGCCAGCAGTCCTCCCCACAGGGGCCACAGTTGCACTGAAGCTTTCTTT.

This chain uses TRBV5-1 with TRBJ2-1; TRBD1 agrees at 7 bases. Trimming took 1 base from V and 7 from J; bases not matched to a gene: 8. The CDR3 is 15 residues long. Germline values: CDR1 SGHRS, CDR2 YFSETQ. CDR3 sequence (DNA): TGCGCCAGCAGCTTGATAGGGGGCTCAAGTAATGAGCAGTTCTTC. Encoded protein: CASSLIGGSSNEQFF.

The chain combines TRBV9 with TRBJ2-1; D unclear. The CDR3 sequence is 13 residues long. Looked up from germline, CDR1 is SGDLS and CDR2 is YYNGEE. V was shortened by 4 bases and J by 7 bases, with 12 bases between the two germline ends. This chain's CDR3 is CASSQSFGNEQFF. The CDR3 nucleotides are TGTGCCAGCAGCCAAAGCTTCGGTAATGAGCAGTTCTTC.

The CDR3 is CASSFVGDEQFF. As DNA, the CDR3 is TGTGCCAGCAGTTTTGTGGGAGATGAGCAGTTCTTC. The V call is TRBV12-3 or TRBV12-4, the J call TRBJ2-1; the D gene is possibly TRBD2 (5 bases). This CDR3 is built from 12 residues. The V and J ends lost 3 bases and 8 bases respectively, with 8 bases between them.

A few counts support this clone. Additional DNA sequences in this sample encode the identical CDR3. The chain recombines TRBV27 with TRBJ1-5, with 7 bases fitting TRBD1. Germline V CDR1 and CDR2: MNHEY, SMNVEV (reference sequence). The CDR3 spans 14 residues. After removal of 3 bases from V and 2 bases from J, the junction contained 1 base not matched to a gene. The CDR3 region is CASSFGQGNQPQHF. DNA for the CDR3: TGTGCCAGCAGTTTTGGACAGGGCAATCAGCCCCAGCATTTT.

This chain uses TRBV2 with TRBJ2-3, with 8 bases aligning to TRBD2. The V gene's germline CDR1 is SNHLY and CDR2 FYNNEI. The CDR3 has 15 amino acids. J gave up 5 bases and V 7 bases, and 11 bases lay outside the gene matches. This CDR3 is CASTSTRLAQDTQYF. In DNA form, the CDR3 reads TGTGCCAGCACCTCCACTCGACTAGCGCAAGATACGCAGTATTTT.

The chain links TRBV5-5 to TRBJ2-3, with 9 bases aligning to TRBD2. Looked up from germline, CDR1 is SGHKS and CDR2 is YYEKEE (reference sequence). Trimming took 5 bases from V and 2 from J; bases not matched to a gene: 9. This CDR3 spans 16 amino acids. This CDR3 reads CASSLLSGGNTDTQYF. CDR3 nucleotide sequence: TGTGCCAGCAGTCTTCTGAGCGGGGGGAACACAGATACGCAGTATTTT. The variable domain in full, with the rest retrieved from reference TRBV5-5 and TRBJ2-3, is DAGVTQSPTHLIKTRGQQVTLRCSPISGHKSVSWYQQVLGQGPQFIFQYYEKEERGRGNFPDRFSARQFPNYSSELNVNALLLGDSALYLCASSLLSGGNTDTQYFGPGTRLTVL.

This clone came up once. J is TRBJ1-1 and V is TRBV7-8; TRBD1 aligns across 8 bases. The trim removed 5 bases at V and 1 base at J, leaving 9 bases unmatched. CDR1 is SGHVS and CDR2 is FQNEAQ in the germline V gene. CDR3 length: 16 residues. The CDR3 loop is CASSHLRTGGNTEAFF. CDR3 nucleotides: TGTGCCAGCAGCCACCTTCGTACAGGGGGGAACACTGAAGCTTTCTTT. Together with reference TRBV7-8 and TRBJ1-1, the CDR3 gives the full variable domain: GAGVSQSPRYKVAKRGQDVALRCDPISGHVSLFWYQQALGQGPEFLTYFQNEAQLDKSGLPSDRFFAERPEGSVSTLKIQRTQQEDSAVYLCASSHLRTGGNTEAFFGQGTRLTVV.

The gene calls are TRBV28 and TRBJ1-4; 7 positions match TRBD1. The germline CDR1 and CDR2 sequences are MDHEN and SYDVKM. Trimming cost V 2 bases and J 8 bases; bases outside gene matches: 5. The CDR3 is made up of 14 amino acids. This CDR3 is CASSLGGTEEKLFF. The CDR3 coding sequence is TGTGCCAGCAGTTTAGGGGGGACAGAAGAAAAACTGTTTTTT.

CDR3 nucleotide sequence: TGTGCCAGCAGCTTGTTAGGACAGGGAGATGAAAAACTGTTTTTT. Amino acids: CASSLLGQGDEKLFF. V usage is TRBV5-4 and J usage is TRBJ1-4, with 8 bases aligning to TRBD1. V shed 1 base, J shed 6 bases, and the junction held 5 bases outside the gene matches. Germline-derived CDR1 and CDR2 are SGHNT and YYREEE (reference sequence). The CDR3 length is 15 residues.

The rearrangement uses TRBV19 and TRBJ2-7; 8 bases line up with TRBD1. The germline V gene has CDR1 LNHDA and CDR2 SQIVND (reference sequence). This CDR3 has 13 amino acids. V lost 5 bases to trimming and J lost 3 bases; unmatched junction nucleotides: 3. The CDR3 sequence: CASSAGTGYEQYV. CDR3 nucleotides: TGTGCCAGTAGTGCGGGGACAGGCTACGAGCAGTACGTC.

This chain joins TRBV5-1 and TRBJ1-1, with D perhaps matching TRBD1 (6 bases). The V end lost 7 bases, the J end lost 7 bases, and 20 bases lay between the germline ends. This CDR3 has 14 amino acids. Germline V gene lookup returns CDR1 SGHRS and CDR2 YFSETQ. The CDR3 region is CASYLIGGVSEAFF. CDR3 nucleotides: TGCGCCAGCTATCTCATAGGGGGTGTGAGTGAAGCTTTCTTT.

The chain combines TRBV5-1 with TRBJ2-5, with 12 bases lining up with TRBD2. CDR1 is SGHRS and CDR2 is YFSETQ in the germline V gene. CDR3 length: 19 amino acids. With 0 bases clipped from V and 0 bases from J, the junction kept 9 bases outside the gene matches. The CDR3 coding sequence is TGCGCCAGCAGCTTGGGATCGCGGGGGACTAGCGGGTACCAAGAGACCCAGTACTTC. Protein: CASSLGSRGTSGYQETQYF.

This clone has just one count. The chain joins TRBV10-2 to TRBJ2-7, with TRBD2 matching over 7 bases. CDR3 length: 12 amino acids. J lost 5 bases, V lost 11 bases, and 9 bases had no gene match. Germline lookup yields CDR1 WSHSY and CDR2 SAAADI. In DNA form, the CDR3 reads TGCGCCTGGCGGGGGAAAGGAAACGAGCAGTACGTC. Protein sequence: CAWRGKGNEQYV.